The 7 T cell receptor beta chains in this list originate from one sample, sequenced in a study of blood T cells in healthy people across ages. Sample-barcoded 5' priming and a J-beta primer mix drove a second PCR of roughly 6 to 12 cycles. Using its own MiXCR run on the 5' RACE reads, TCRdb lists one record per CDR3 protein. This repertoire shows roughly 1.9 million distinct CDR3 sequences, about two fifths found once; its top ten account for approximately 22%. Sequencing input: blood. The receptors shown here come from a human donor in good health.

The chain uses TRBV12-3 or TRBV12-4 and TRBJ1-2; D is unresolved. With 3 bases removed from V and 0 bases from J, the gap between germline ends came to 20 bases. The CDR3 is 18 residues long. CDR3 in amino acids: CASSFFIIGKRANYGYTF. The CDR3 DNA is TGTGCCAGCAGTTTTTTCATCATCGGGAAGAGGGCTAACTATGGCTACACCTTC.

The CDR3 DNA reads TGTGCCAGCAGCTTTATTCAGAACCCCGAAGAAGAAGCTTTCTTT. It is translated as CASSFIQNPEEEAFF. This sequence joins TRBV7-9 and TRBJ1-1; D unresolved. CDR1 is SEHNR and CDR2 is FQNEAQ in the germline V gene (reference sequence). The CDR3 totals 15 residues. V was clipped by 3 bases and J by 8 bases, with 19 bases between them.

This chain connects TRBV20-1 to TRBJ2-1; maybe TRBD2 (6 bases). Trimming took off 6 bases at V and 6 bases at J, with 18 bases between the two ends. CDR3 length: 14 amino acids. CDR1 DFQATT and CDR2 SNEGSKA come from the germline V gene (reference sequence). The CDR3 reads CSAPSEGGANEQFF. CDR3 nucleotides: TGCAGTGCCCCCTCGGAGGGAGGTGCCAATGAGCAGTTCTTC.

Concerning this clonotype itself: Sequence at one end of the junction differs from germline and may be a read error. The chain joins TRBV28 to TRBJ2-4; TRBD1 aligns across 11 bases. The CDR3 extends over 16 amino acids. Looked up from germline, CDR1 is MDHEN and CDR2 is SYDVKM. For the CDR3, the DNA is TGTGCCAGCAGCTACCAGCCCGGGACAGGGGGAAACATTCAGGACTTC. As protein: CASSYQPGTGGNIQDF.

This clonotype was observed a few times. The genes are TRBV11-1 and TRBJ2-3; 9 bases are shared with TRBD2. This CDR3 region has 16 residues. Unmatched junction bases numbered 6, after V lost 2 bases and J lost 3 bases. CDR1 SGHAT and CDR2 FQDESV come from the germline V gene (reference sequence). The CDR3 nucleotides are TGTGCCAGCAGCTTACCCAGGACTAGCGAAACAGATACGCAGTATTTT. Translating gives CASSLPRTSETDTQYF.

On this clonotype: A read error may produce the germline difference seen at one junction end. The chain recombines TRBV12-3 or TRBV12-4 with TRBJ2-1; TRBD2 is a possible D gene (6 bases). CDR3 size: 15 residues. The CDR3 sequence: CARRGRTNGHNEQFF. CDR3 in DNA: TGTGCCCGCAGAGGACGGACTAACGGCCACAATGAGCAGTTCTTC.

J is TRBJ1-2 and V is TRBV9; TRBD1 aligns across 12 bases. The V gene's germline CDR1 is SGDLS and CDR2 YYNGEE. Germline trimming cut 5 bases from V and 8 bases from J; bases unmatched to any gene: 7. This CDR3 has 14 amino acids. The CDR3 DNA sequence: TGTGCCAGCAGGCAGGGACAGGGGGCAGGGGGCTACACCTTC. This codes for CASRQGQGAGGYTF.